The T cell receptor (beta chain) described here comes from a study of blood T cell repertoires in COVID-19. In the study overall: The United States, Italy and Spain supplied acute and convalescent COVID-19 samples. Nucleic acid was either cDNA or gDNA, and it came from T cells, B-cell-depleted T cells, or PBMCs.

The germline V and J ends were trimmed by 5 bases and 1 base, with 8 bases remaining between them. CDR1 SGHTA and CDR2 FQGTGA come from the germline V gene. The CDR3 length is 14 residues. Seattle patients were enrolled while actively infected and followed longitudinally. In the original workflow: Scientists estimated how many nucleated cells there were by amplifying reference gene primers. Produced via immunoSEQ multiplex PCR; TCRdb's table is partial and in-frame only. V and J calls and clone size are those listed in that table; D and trimming were worked out from the DNA. Counted here are fewer than 300,000 clones, about 80% occurring once; the ten biggest clones make up approximately 15%.

The sequencing input was peripheral blood. V usage is TRBV7-3 and J usage is TRBJ2-2, with a tentative D call TRBD1 (5 bases). This clonotype was obtained from a person in their 70s with COVID-19, enrolled during active disease. The CDR3 here is CASSLRGNTGELFF. In DNA, the CDR3 is TGTGCCAGCAGCCTTAGGGGGAACACCGGGGAGCTGTTTTTT.